The 2 T cell receptor beta chains below come from one sample, sequenced in a study of cytomegalovirus exposure and HLA in healthy donors. PCR employed 60 Vbeta and 13 Jbeta primers. Using immunoSEQ multiplex PCR, the repertoire was profiled, and TCRdb retains in-frame clones only, with some absent. The table has 90,000 to 120,000 clones, over 70% seen once. Sample: PBMCs. The receptors come from a man younger than 40 in good health and CMV-seronegative.

The chain combines TRBV7-2 with TRBJ2-7, with TRBD2 matching 13 bases. This CDR3 region has 15 residues. Germline V gene lookup returns CDR1 SGHTA and CDR2 FQGNSA. With 5 bases clipped from V and 4 bases from J, the junction kept 5 bases outside the gene matches. The CDR3 sequence is CASSTRTSGSYEQYF. CDR3 DNA sequence: TGTGCCAGCAGCACCCGGACTAGCGGGAGTTACGAGCAGTACTTC.

The V call is TRBV5-1, the J call TRBJ1-6; 9 bases fit TRBD1. Trimming took 4 bases from V and 0 from J; bases not matched to a gene: 14. The V gene's germline CDR1 is SGHRS and CDR2 YFSETQ. The CDR3 has 20 residues. CDR3 DNA: TGCGCCAGCAGCCTCAACTCACGGACAGGGGAGAGCTCCTATAATTCACCCCTCCACTTT. Amino acids: CASSLNSRTGESSYNSPLHF. The full variable domain, in which reference TRBV5-1 and TRBJ1-6 provide the parts outside the CDR3, is KAGVTQTPRYLIKTRGQQVTLSCSPISGHRSVSWYQQTPGQGLQFLFEYFSETQRNKGNFPGRFSGRQFSNSRSEMNVSTLELGDSALYLCASSLNSRTGESSYNSPLHFGNGTRLTVT.